The clone carrying this TCR beta chain occurred a few times. The sample comes from a study of blood T cells in healthy people across ages. V was clipped by 2 bases and J by 5 bases, with 12 bases between them. Germline values: CDR1 SGHTA, CDR2 FQGNSA. The CDR3 runs to 14 residues. Through a sample-barcoded 5' primer and a J-beta primer mix, a second PCR was run for roughly 7 to 12 cycles. TCRdb called the 5' RACE reads again in MiXCR, with one record for every CDR3 protein. The repertoire holds over 1,500,000 distinct CDR3 sequences, with about two fifths as singletons. This receptor was identified in a human donor in good health. The chain combines TRBV7-2 with TRBJ1-2; D is undetermined. Sequencing input: blood. The CDR3 sequence is CASSLFWGRYGYTF. The CDR3 coding sequence is TGTGCCAGCAGCTTATTTTGGGGTCGTTATGGCTACACCTTC.